Reported below is one TCR beta chain. This sample was included in a study of PD-L1 blockade in urothelial cancer. The data were produced by immunoSEQ multiplex PCR, yet TCRdb's version contains in-frame clones alone and is incomplete. The sample contains 30,000 to 40,000 clones, about 80% of which appear only once. Germline trimming cut 0 bases from V and 4 bases from J; bases unmatched to any gene: 6. This CDR3 is built from 15 residues. CDR1 is SGHRS and CDR2 is YFSETQ in the germline V gene. Time point meaning: pretreatment peripheral blood. The sample here was PBMCs, taken around atezolizumab (anti-PD-L1) treatment. This receptor was taken from a man between 60 and 75 years old with urothelial cancer. The chain links TRBV5-1 to TRBJ1-2, with 7 bases fitting TRBD1. CDR3 sequence: CASSLEIGTAYGYTF. CDR3 nucleotides: TGCGCCAGCAGCTTGGAGATAGGGACAGCCTATGGCTACACCTTC. Looking up the rest from reference TRBV5-1 and TRBJ1-2 gives the full variable domain: KAGVTQTPRYLIKTRGQQVTLSCSPISGHRSVSWYQQTPGQGLQFLFEYFSETQRNKGNFPGRFSGRQFSNSRSEMNVSTLELGDSALYLCASSLEIGTAYGYTFGSGTRLTVV.